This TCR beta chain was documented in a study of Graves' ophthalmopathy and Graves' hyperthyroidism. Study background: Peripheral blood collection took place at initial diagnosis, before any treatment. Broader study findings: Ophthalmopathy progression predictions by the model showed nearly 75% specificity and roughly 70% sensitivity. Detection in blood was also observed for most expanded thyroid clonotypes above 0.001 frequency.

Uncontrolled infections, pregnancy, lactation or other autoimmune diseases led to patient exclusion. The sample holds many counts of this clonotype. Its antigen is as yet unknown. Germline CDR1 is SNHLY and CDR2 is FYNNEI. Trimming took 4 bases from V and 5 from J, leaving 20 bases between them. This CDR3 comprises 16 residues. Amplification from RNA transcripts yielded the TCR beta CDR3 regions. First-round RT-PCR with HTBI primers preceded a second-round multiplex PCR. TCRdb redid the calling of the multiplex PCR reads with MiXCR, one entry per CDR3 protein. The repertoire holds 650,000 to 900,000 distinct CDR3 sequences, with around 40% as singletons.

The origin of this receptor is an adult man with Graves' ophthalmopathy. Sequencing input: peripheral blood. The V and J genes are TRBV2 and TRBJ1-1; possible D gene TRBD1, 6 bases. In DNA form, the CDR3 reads TGTGCCAGCAGTGCCAGGGACATGGGCCGGGGAACTGAAGCTTTCTTT. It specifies CASSARDMGRGTEAFF. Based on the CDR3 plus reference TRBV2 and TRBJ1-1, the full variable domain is EPEVTQTPSHQVTQMGQEVILRCVPISNHLYFYWYRQILGQKVEFLVSFYNNEISEKSEIFDDQFSVERPDGSNFTLKIRSTKLEDSAMYFCASSARDMGRGTEAFFGQGTRLTVV.